Listed below are T cell receptor beta chains from one sample, sequenced in a study of blood T cell repertoires in COVID-19. The protocol was immunoSEQ multiplex PCR, while the TCRdb copy is restricted to in-frame clones and leaves out a portion. The repertoire includes tens of thousands of clones, 75% to 85% of them detected once, and around 19% sits in the top ten. Sequences were obtained from peripheral blood. The receptors originated from a human donor in a cohort sampled during active COVID-19. Each CDR3 is given with its conserved first and last residue. A D gene is named only where the DNA matches it firmly. The size of a clone is reported for some rows only, either as once, few or many, or as a class for expanded clones.

J	length	size	V	D	DNA	CDR3
TRBJ1-2	12	few	TRBV5-4	NA	TGTGCCAGCAGCTTCGGGGACTATGGCTACACCTTC	CASSFGDYGYTF
TRBJ1-1	13	NA	TRBV10-2	NA	TGCGCCAGCAGGAGAGGGATGGACACTGAAGCTTTCTTT	CASRRGMDTEAFF
TRBJ1-4	15	few	TRBV7-9	TRBD1	TGTGCCAGCAGCTTCACCGGGACAGGGCAGGGAAAACTGTTTTTT	CASSFTGTGQGKLFF
TRBJ2-2	18	NA	TRBV5-6	NA	TGTGCCAGCAGCCCGTCCGTTGTTGCCGGGTTGAACACCGGGGAGCTGTTTTTT	CASSPSVVAGLNTGELFF
TRBJ2-3	15	NA	TRBV6-4	TRBD2	TGTGCCAGCAGTGTGGAGCGGGGCGGCACAGATACGCAGTATTTT	CASSVERGGTDTQYF
TRBJ2-2	15	once	TRBV19	NA	TGTGCCACCACGGGTACACCCGTGAACACCGGGGAGCTGTTTTTT	CATTGTPVNTGELFF
TRBJ2-7	14	NA	TRBV10-3	TRBD1	TGTGCCATCAGTGGAGACAGGGTGTCCTACGAGCAGTACTTC	CAISGDRVSYEQYF
TRBJ1-1	16	NA	TRBV7-9	NA	TGTGCCAGCAGCCCACCCAGAGGCGGTTTGAACACTGAAGCTTTCTTT	CASSPPRGGLNTEAFF
TRBJ1-2	15	NA	TRBV11-3	TRBD1	TGTGCCAGCAGCTTCACCGGGACAGGCGGTCCGGGCTACACCTTC	CASSFTGTGGPGYTF
TRBJ1-3	13	NA	TRBV14	NA	TGTGCCAGCAGTCTTTTTTCTGGAAACACCATATATTTT	CASSLFSGNTIYF
TRBJ2-3	14	NA	TRBV6-6	NA	TGTGCCAGCAGTCCGGGAGGGGGCGGGGATACGCAGTATTTT	CASSPGGGGDTQYF
TRBJ2-1	14	NA	TRBV7-2	TRBD2	TGTGCCAGCAGCTATAGCGGGGGTTACAATGAGCAGTTCTTC	CASSYSGGYNEQFF
TRBJ1-1	14	few	TRBV7-3	TRBD1	TGTGCCAGCAGCACCGGGACAGGGAGTACTGAAGCTTTCTTT	CASSTGTGSTEAFF
TRBJ1-2	16	NA	TRBV10-3	NA	TGTGCCATCAGTACATCCGCGGGAGTAGCTAACTATGGCTACACCTTC	CAISTSAGVANYGYTF